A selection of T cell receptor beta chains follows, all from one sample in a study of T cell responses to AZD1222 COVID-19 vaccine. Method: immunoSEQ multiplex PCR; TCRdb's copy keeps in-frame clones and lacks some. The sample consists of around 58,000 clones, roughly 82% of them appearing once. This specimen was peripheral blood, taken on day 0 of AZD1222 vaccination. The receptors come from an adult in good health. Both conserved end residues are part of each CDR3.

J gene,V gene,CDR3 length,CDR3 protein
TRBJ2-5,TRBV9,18,CASSVTGSGLAGWETQYF
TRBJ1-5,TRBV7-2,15,CASSQGQGNNQPQHF
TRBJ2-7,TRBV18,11,CASSPQDEQYF
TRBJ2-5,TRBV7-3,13,CASSSQRSETQYF
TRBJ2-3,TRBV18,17,CASSPEAKPLPTDTQYF
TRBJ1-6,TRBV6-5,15,CASNPGTYTNSPLHF
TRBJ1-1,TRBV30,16,CAWSGLTGPGATEAFF
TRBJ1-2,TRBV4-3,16,CASSQDSTGLGYGYTF
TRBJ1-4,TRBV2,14,CASRHRATNEKLFF
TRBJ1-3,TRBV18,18,CASSPPGRGHYSGNTIYF
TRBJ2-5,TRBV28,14,CASSKGGRRETQYF
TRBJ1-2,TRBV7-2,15,CASSYNPDRDYGYTF
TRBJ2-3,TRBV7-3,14,CASSEGGSLDTQYF
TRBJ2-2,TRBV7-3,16,CASSLMGQGNTGELFF
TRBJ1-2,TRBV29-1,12,CSVVETDYGYTF
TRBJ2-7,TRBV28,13,CASRKQGINEQYF
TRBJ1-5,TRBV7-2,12,CASSYLNQPQHF
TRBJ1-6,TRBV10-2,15,CASSFGDRDRTPLHF
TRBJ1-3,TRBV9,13,CASSGNSGNTIYF
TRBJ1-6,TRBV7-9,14,CASSFGQGHSPLHF
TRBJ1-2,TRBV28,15,CASSLRGRAYYGYTF
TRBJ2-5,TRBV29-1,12,CSVGGSVETQYF
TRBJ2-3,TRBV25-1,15,CATPLGAGMADTQYF
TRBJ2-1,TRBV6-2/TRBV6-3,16,CASSYLLAGAYPEQFF
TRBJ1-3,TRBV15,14,CATSIRTSGNTIYF
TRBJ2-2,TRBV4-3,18,CASSQDGASGRPTGELFF
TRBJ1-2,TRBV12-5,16,CASGLSPTGVQRGYTF
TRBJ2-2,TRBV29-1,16,CSVGLRQGVGTGELFF
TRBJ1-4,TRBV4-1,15,CASSQGPRGNEKLFF
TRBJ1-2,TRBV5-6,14,CASSSWTGFYGYTF
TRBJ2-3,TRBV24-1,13,CATSVRDRDSQYF
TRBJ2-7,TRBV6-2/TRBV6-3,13,CASSYPIPYEQYF
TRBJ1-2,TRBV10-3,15,CAIRITGGTFSGYTF
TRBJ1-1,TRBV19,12,CASSGYNTEAFF
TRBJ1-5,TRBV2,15,CASSSVEPSNQPQHF
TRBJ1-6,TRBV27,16,CASRGDGSSYNSPLHF
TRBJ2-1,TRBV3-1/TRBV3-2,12,CASSPAQTPPFF
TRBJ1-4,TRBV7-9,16,CASSLGFRGTNEKLFF
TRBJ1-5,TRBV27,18,CASSFAPDRGRSNQPQHF
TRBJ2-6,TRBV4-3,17,CASSQDRVPSGANVLTF
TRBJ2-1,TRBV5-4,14,CASRSEGAGNEQFF
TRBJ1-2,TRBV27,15,CASNPGPWTGYGYTF
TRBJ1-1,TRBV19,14,CASSPQAGNTEAFF